What follows are 27 T cell receptor beta chains derived from one specimen sequenced in a study of CD8+ T cells in alopecia areata. Treatment meaning: oral pan-JAK inhibitor, 5-10 mg twice daily. RNA was isolated and reverse transcribed to cDNA, the sequencing template. Here immunoSEQ multiplex PCR was the method, and the copy in TCRdb shows in-frame clones only, minus some. The data show fewer than 250,000 clones, 50% to 70% seen once. The sequences come from CD4+ T cells sorted from blood, collected between weeks 49 and 50, from a patient treated with tofacitinib. The origin of the receptors is a human donor with alopecia areata.

The V gene is TRBV4-1, the J gene TRBJ2-1; D gene ambiguous. V was cut by 0 bases and J by 13 bases, with 16 bases left in between. Germline values: CDR1 MGHRA, CDR2 YSYEKL. The CDR3 loop spans 14 amino acids. The CDR3 protein is CASSQETQMLTQFF. CDR3 bases: TGCGCCAGCAGCCAAGAGACACAGATGTTGACACAGTTCTTC.

The rearrangement links TRBV11-3 to TRBJ2-3; the D call may be TRBD1 or TRBD2 (5 bases each). Trimming stripped 3 bases from V and 4 bases from J, with 14 bases between. CDR1 SGHNT and CDR2 YENEEA come from the germline V gene. The CDR3 is 15 residues long. The CDR3 DNA sequence: TGTGCCAGCAGCTTCGGGGCCTTGGGGGCAGATACGCAGTATTTT. Protein: CASSFGALGADTQYF.

This clone was seen only once. The V call is TRBV7-9, the J call TRBJ2-7, with 11 bases matching TRBD1. Germline CDR1 and CDR2: SEHNR and FQNEAQ (reference sequence). The CDR3 is made up of 14 amino acids. The ends lost 5 bases at V and 8 bases at J; junction bases unmatched: 8. CDR3 amino acids: CASSPGGQGVQQYF. The CDR3 nucleotides read TGTGCCAGCAGCCCCGGGGGACAGGGGGTTCAGCAGTACTTC.

J is TRBJ2-2 and V is TRBV9; D unresolved. CDR3 length: 13 amino acids. From germline, CDR1 is SGDLS and CDR2 YYNGEE. V lost 3 bases and J 7 bases, leaving 10 bases between the germline ends. The CDR3 spells CASSGKTIGELFF. CDR3 coding DNA: TGTGCCAGCAGCGGAAAGACGATCGGGGAGCTGTTTTTT.

The V gene is TRBV29-1, the J gene TRBJ2-7; weak D call: TRBD1 (5 bases). Germline CDR1 and CDR2: SQVTM and ANQGSEA. V was clipped by 6 bases and J by 3 bases, with 15 bases between them. The CDR3 is 13 residues long. The CDR3 loop is CSVIKGAYYEQYF. DNA of the CDR3: TGCAGCGTAATAAAAGGGGCCTACTACGAGCAGTACTTC.

This clone has only a few counts. The identical CDR3 is also encoded by other nucleotide sequences in the sample. The V call is TRBV6-6, the J call TRBJ1-5; weak D call: TRBD1 (5 bases). The CDR3 loop spans 12 amino acids. Deletions cut 2 bases from V and 6 bases from J, with 5 bases between. Germline CDR1 is MNHNY and CDR2 is SVGAGI (reference sequence). CDR3 coding DNA: TGTGCCAGCAGTTACGGGGGTCAGCCCCAGCATTTT. Translating gives CASSYGGQPQHF.

The chain recombines TRBV30 with TRBJ2-1; D unresolved. Germline CDR1 and CDR2: GTSNPN and SVGIG (reference sequence). V was pared by 0 bases and J by 4 bases, with 10 bases between. The CDR3 contains 14 residues. The DNA for the CDR3 is TGTGCCTGGAGTGTATATGGCCGTTACAATGAGCAGTTCTTC. Translation: CAWSVYGRYNEQFF.

CDR3 loop: CASSWDGHSSTEAFF. CDR3 sequence (DNA): TGCGCCAGCAGCTGGGATGGGCACTCGAGCACTGAAGCTTTCTTT. The genes are TRBV5-1 and TRBJ1-1, with unresolved D. Germline CDR1 is SGHRS and CDR2 is YFSETQ. This CDR3 region has 15 residues. Trimming removed 3 bases at V and 4 bases at J, with 16 bases between.

V usage is TRBV30 and J usage is TRBJ1-4; no clear D. Germline V gene data show CDR1 as GTSNPN and CDR2 as SVGIG (reference sequence). Trimming pared 2 bases from V and 8 bases from J, leaving 15 bases between. The CDR3 is made up of 14 amino acids. The chain's CDR3 is CAWSSTGLPEKLFF. Written as DNA, the CDR3 is TGTGCCTGGAGTTCGACCGGGCTGCCCGAAAAACTGTTTTTT. The full variable domain, with the rest looked up from reference TRBV30 and TRBJ1-4, is SQTIHQWPATLVQPVGSPLSLECTVEGTSNPNLYWYRQAAGRGLQLLFYSVGIGQISSEVPQNLSASRPQDRQFILSSKKLLLSDSGFYLCAWSSTGLPEKLFFGSGTQLSVL.

This clone was counted many times. V usage is TRBV19 and J usage is TRBJ2-2; TRBD1 aligns across 10 bases. CDR1 is LNHDA and CDR2 is SQIVND in the germline V gene (reference sequence). The J segment lost 4 bases and the V segment lost 6 bases, leaving 2 bases of the junction unmatched. There are 14 residues in the CDR3. CDR3 DNA sequence: TGTGCCAGTAGGGGACAGGGGTTCACCGGGGAGCTGTTTTTT. Translated: CASRGQGFTGELFF.

The V and J genes are TRBV30 and TRBJ1-1; no clear D. Germline assignment: CDR1 GTSNPN and CDR2 SVGIG (reference sequence). Trimming pared 3 bases from V and 7 bases from J, leaving 9 bases between. The CDR3 is 11 amino acids. The DNA for the CDR3 is TGTGCCTGGAGGGAAGTGGGTGAAGCTTTCTTT. This codes for CAWREVGEAFF.

The chain combines TRBV2 with TRBJ2-7, with no clear D. Trimming pared 2 bases from V and 2 bases from J, leaving 7 bases between. The CDR3 is made up of 13 amino acids. Germline loops: CDR1 SNHLY, CDR2 FYNNEI. The CDR3, as DNA: TGTGCCAGCAGTGAAACAGTAGCCTACGAGCAGTACTTC. This sequence encodes CASSETVAYEQYF.

The genes are TRBV9 and TRBJ2-1, with TRBD1 as a possible D gene (5 bases). Trimming took 4 bases from V and 4 from J, leaving 9 bases between them. The V gene's germline CDR1 is SGDLS and CDR2 YYNGEE. The CDR3 has 13 residues. For the CDR3, the DNA is TGTGCCAGCAGCCTAAGACAGTACAATGAGCAGTTCTTC. The encoded protein is CASSLRQYNEQFF.

Only a few counts were recorded for this clone. The chain combines TRBV29-1 with TRBJ1-2; the D gene is possibly TRBD1 (5 bases). CDR3 length equals 12 residues. Trimming took 4 bases from V and 6 from J, leaving 12 bases between them. Per germline, CDR1 SQVTM and CDR2 ANQGSEA. CDR3 sequence: CSVVEGFDGYTF. For the CDR3, the DNA is TGCAGCGTTGTAGAGGGGTTCGATGGCTACACCTTC. Based on the CDR3 plus reference TRBV29-1 and TRBJ1-2, the full variable domain is SAVISQKPSRDICQRGTSLTIQCQVDSQVTMMFWYRQQPGQSLTLIATANQGSEATYESGFVIDKFPISRPNLTFSTLTVSNMSPEDSSIYLCSVVEGFDGYTFGSGTRLTVV.

This clone occurred a few times. The CDR3 sequence is CASSRTFYEQYF. CDR3 bases: TGTGCCAGCAGCCGGACCTTTTACGAGCAGTACTTC. The V and J genes are TRBV2 and TRBJ2-7, with D hard to call. CDR1 and CDR2 from the germline V gene are SNHLY and FYNNEI. The germline V and J ends were trimmed by 6 bases and 4 bases, with 10 bases remaining between them. This CDR3 is 12 amino acids long.

The genes are TRBV25-1 and TRBJ2-3; no firm D call. There are 13 residues in the CDR3. Trimming removed 4 bases at V and 4 bases at J, with 9 bases between. CDR1 MGHDK and CDR2 SYGVNS come from the germline V gene. The CDR3 DNA reads as TGTGCCAGCAGTGGTTGGGGTGCAGATACGCAGTATTTT. It is translated as CASSGWGADTQYF. The entire variable domain, with the rest obtained from reference TRBV25-1 and TRBJ2-3, is as follows: EADIYQTPRYLVIGTGKKITLECSQTMGHDKMYWYQQDPGMELHLIHYSYGVNSTEKGDLSSESTVSRIRTEHFPLTLESARPSHTSQYLCASSGWGADTQYFGPGTRLTVL.

This sequence joins TRBV29-1 and TRBJ1-2; D unresolved. CDR1 is SQVTM, CDR2 ANQGSEA, per germline. CDR3 length: 12 residues. The ends were cut back, 3 bases at V and 5 bases at J, with 10 bases in the middle. In DNA form, the CDR3 reads TGCAGCGTTGATGGGGTGGGGTATGGCTACACCTTC. Its translation: CSVDGVGYGYTF.

The chain has TRBV5-6 and TRBJ1-1; D not resolved. Germline CDR1 and CDR2: SGHDT and YYEEEE. The CDR3 sequence is 16 residues long. V lost 2 bases, J lost 3 bases, and 17 bases lay in between. DNA for the CDR3: TGTGCCAGCAGCTTTTCGGCTGGAACCACTCACACTGAAGCTTTCTTT. Translation: CASSFSAGTTHTEAFF.

This clone was seen a few times. The rearrangement links TRBV10-2 to TRBJ1-5; a possible D gene is TRBD1 (5 bases). This CDR3 is 13 amino acids long. Germline loops: CDR1 WSHSY, CDR2 SAAADI. The germline V and J ends were trimmed by 2 bases and 4 bases, with 6 bases remaining between them. The chain's CDR3 is CASSEAGNQPQHF. Written as DNA, the CDR3 is TGCGCCAGCAGTGAGGCAGGGAATCAGCCCCAGCATTTT.

The genes are TRBV6-5 and TRBJ2-4, with D perhaps TRBD1 or TRBD2 (5 bases each). Germline V lookup: CDR1 MNHEY, CDR2 SVGAGI. V lost 5 bases and J lost 7, with 15 bases in between. The CDR3 has 14 residues. The CDR3 nucleotides are TGTGCCAGCAGTCCCGGGACGTTGGGGAACATTCAGTACTTC. The encoded protein is CASSPGTLGNIQYF.

The chain uses TRBV10-2 and TRBJ2-3; a possible D gene is TRBD2 (7 bases). V was shortened by 6 bases and J by 2 bases, with 15 bases between the two germline ends. This CDR3 comprises 15 residues. Germline CDR1 reads WSHSY; CDR2 reads SAAADI. The CDR3 region has the DNA TGCGCCAGCAGAACCGGGGGGCCGTTCACAGATACGCAGTATTTT. Protein product: CASRTGGPFTDTQYF.

This clone was observed a few times. V usage is TRBV7-2 and J usage is TRBJ2-1, with 10 bases identical to TRBD1. This CDR3 spans 14 amino acids. Germline values: CDR1 SGHTA, CDR2 FQGNSA. Trimming took 5 bases from V and 7 from J; bases not matched to a gene: 5. For the CDR3, the DNA is TGTGCCAGCAGCCGCGGACAGGGGGTGAATGAGCAGTTCTTC. The encoded protein is CASSRGQGVNEQFF.

The chain is built from TRBV5-1 and TRBJ2-2; 8 bases fit TRBD1. CDR1 is SGHRS, CDR2 YFSETQ, per germline. J gave up 4 bases and V 4 bases, and 6 bases lay outside the gene matches. The CDR3 has 15 residues. The CDR3 sequence: CASSRRTGITGELFF. CDR3 sequence (DNA): TGCGCCAGCAGCCGGCGGACAGGGATCACCGGGGAGCTGTTTTTT.

This clone was counted only a few times. The chain uses TRBV13 and TRBJ2-1; possible D gene TRBD2, 5 bases. The CDR3 has 15 residues. Trimming left V 1 base short and J 9 bases short, with 16 bases between. From germline, CDR1 is PRHDT and CDR2 FYEKMQ (reference sequence). The CDR3 loop is CASSLDTPGRGEQFF. The CDR3 DNA sequence: TGTGCCAGCAGCTTAGACACTCCGGGGAGAGGTGAGCAGTTCTTC.

The genes are TRBV7-2 and TRBJ2-7; the D gene is possibly TRBD1 (5 bases). Germline-derived CDR1 and CDR2 are SGHTA and FQGNSA. The CDR3 runs to 14 residues. V lost 2 bases to trimming and J lost 4 bases, with 12 bases between them. In nucleotides, the CDR3 is TGTGCCAGCAGCTTACGCGACAGCACGTACGAGCAGTACTTC. It is translated as CASSLRDSTYEQYF.

This clone has only a few counts. The rearrangement links TRBV7-2 to TRBJ2-1; 7 positions match TRBD2. The CDR3 has 16 amino acids. The germline CDR1 and CDR2 sequences are SGHTA and FQGNSA. J lost 6 bases, V lost 4 bases, and 12 bases had no gene match. CDR3 sequence: CASSSPRPLAPNEQFF. DNA for the CDR3: TGTGCCAGCAGCTCCCCTAGGCCACTAGCGCCCAATGAGCAGTTCTTC. Full variable domain (remainder filled in from reference TRBV7-2 and TRBJ2-1): GAGVSQSPSNKVTEKGKDVELRCDPISGHTALYWYRQSLGQGLEFLIYFQGNSAPDKSGLPSDRFSAERTGGSVSTLTIQRTQQEDSAVYLCASSSPRPLAPNEQFFGPGTRLTVL.

DNA for the CDR3: TGCAGCGTTGAAAGTGTCGGAGGGGCTGAAGCTTTCTTT. Translated, it gives CSVESVGGAEAFF. The chain combines TRBV29-1 with TRBJ1-1; D possibly corresponds to TRBD1 (5 bases). Germline CDR1 SQVTM, CDR2 ANQGSEA. The CDR3 extends over 13 amino acids. V was shortened by 2 bases and J by 6 bases, with 13 bases between the two germline ends.